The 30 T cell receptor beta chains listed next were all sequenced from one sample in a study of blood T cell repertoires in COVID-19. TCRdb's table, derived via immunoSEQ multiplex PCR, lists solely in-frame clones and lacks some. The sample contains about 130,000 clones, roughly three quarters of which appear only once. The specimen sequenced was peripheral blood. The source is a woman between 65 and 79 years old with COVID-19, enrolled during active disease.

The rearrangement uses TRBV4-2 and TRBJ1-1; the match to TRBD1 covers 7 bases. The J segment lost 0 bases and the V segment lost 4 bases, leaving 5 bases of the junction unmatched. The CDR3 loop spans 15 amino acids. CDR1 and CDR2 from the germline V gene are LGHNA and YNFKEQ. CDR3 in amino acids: CASSRGGQVNTEAFF. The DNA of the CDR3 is TGTGCCAGCAGCCGAGGCGGACAGGTGAACACTGAAGCTTTCTTT.

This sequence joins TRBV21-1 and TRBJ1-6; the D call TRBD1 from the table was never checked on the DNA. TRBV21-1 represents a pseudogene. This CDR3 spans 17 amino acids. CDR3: CASSKGRQGVTNSPLHF. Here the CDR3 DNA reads TGTGCCAGCAGCAAAGGACGACAGGGGGTGACGAATTCACCCCTCCACTTT.

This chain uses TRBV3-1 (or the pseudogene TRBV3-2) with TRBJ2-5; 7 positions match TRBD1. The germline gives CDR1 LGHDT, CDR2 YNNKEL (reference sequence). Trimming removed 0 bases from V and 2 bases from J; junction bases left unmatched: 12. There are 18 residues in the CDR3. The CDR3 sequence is CASSQEGLTWDSQETQYF. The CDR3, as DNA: TGTGCCAGCAGCCAAGAGGGCCTCACGTGGGACAGTCAAGAGACCCAGTACTTC.

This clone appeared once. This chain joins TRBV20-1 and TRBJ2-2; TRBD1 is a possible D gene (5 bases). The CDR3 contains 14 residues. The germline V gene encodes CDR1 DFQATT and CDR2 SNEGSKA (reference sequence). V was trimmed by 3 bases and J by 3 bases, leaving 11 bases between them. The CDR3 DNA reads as TGCAGTGCTAGTTCCAGGGAAGACACCGGGGAGCTGTTTTTT. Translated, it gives CSASSREDTGELFF.

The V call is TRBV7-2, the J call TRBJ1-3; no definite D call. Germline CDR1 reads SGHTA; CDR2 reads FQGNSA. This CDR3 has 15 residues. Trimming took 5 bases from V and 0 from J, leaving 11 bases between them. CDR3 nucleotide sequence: TGTGCCAGCAGCAACGACAATTTCTCTGGAAACACCATATATTTT. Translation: CASSNDNFSGNTIYF.

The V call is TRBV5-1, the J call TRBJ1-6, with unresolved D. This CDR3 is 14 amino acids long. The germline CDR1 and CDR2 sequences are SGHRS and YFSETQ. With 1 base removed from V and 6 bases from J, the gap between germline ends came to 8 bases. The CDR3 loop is CASSLWQINSPLHF. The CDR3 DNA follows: TGCGCCAGCAGCTTGTGGCAGATTAATTCACCCCTCCACTTT.

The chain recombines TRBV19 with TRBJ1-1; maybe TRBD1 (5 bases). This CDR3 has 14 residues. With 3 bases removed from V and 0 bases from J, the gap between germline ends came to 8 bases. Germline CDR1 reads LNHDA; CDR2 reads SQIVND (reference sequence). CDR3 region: CASSIPRVNTEAFF. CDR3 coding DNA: TGTGCCAGTAGTATCCCCAGGGTGAACACTGAAGCTTTCTTT.

In DNA, the CDR3 is TGTGCCAGCTCACCAGGGCAGGAACAAGAGACCCAGTACTTC. Translation: CASSPGQEQETQYF. This chain joins TRBV18 and TRBJ2-5; D unclear. The ends were cut back, 2 bases at V and 2 bases at J, with 9 bases in the middle. CDR3 length: 14 amino acids. CDR1 is KGHSH and CDR2 is LQKENI in the germline V gene.

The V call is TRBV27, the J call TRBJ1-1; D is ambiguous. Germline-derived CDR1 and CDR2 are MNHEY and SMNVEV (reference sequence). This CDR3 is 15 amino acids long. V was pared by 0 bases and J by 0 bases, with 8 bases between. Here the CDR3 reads CASSLSRGLNTEAFF. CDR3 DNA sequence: TGTGCCAGCAGTTTATCGCGGGGTCTGAACACTGAAGCTTTCTTT.

The CDR3, as DNA: TGTGCCAGTAGTAGCAGGGGACAGCCCCAGCATTTT. Translating gives CASSSRGQPQHF. This sequence joins TRBV19 and TRBJ1-5; TRBD1 might be the D (6 bases). Trimming stripped 4 bases from V and 7 bases from J, with 8 bases between. Germline assignment: CDR1 LNHDA and CDR2 SQIVND (reference sequence). The CDR3 contains 12 residues.

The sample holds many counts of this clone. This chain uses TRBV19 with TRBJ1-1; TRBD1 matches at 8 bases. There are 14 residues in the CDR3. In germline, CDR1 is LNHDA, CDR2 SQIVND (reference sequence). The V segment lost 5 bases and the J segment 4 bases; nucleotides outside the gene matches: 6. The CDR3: CASSARTGSTEAFF. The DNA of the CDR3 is TGTGCCAGTAGTGCCCGGACAGGGAGCACTGAAGCTTTCTTT.

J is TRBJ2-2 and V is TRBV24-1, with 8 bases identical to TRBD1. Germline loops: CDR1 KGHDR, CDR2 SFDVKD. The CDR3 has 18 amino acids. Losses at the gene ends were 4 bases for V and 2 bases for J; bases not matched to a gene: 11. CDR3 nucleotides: TGTGCCACCAGTGACCGACAGGGGAGCGGTAGAAACACCGGGGAGCTGTTTTTT. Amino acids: CATSDRQGSGRNTGELFF.

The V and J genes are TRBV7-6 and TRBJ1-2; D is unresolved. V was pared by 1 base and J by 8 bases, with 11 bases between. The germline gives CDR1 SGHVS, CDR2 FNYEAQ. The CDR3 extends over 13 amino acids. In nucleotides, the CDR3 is TGTGCCAGCAGCTTAGGCGGAGGCGAGGGCTACACCTTC. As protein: CASSLGGGEGYTF. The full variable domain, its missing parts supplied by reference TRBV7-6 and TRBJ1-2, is GAGVSQSPRYKVTKRGQDVALRCDPISGHVSLYWYRQALGQGPEFLTYFNYEAQQDKSGLPNDRFSAERPEGSISTLTIQRTEQRDSAMYRCASSLGGGEGYTFGSGTRLTVV.

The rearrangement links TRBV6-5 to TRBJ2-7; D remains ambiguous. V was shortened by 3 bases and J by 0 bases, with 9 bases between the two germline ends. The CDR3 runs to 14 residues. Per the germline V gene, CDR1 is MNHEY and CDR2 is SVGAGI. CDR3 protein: CASSYEPGSYEQYF. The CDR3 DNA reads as TGTGCCAGCAGTTATGAGCCCGGCTCCTACGAGCAGTACTTC.

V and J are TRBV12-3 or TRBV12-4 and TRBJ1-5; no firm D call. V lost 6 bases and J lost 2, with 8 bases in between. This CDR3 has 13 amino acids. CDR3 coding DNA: TGTGCCAGCAGGCAGGAGGGCAATCAGCCCCAGCATTTT. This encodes CASRQEGNQPQHF.

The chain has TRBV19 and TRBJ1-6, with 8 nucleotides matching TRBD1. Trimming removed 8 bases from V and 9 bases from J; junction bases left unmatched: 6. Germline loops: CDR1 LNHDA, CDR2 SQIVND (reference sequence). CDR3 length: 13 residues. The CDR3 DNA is TGTGCCAGTGCCGACAGGGGCGGTTCACCCCTCCACTTT. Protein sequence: CASADRGGSPLHF.

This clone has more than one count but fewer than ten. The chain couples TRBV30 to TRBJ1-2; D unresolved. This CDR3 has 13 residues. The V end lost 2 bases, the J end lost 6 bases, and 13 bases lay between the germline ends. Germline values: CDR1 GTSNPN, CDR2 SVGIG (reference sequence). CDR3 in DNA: TGTGCCTGGAGTTCGGCGGCGGAACATGGCTACACCTTC. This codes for CAWSSAAEHGYTF.

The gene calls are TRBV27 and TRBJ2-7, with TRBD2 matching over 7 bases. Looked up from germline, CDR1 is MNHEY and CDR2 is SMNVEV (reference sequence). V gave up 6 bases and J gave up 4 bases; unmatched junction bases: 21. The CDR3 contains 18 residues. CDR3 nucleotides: TGTGCCAGCAGCCCCAACAGAGCTCCGAGGCTAGCGGAGTACGAGCAGTACTTC. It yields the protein CASSPNRAPRLAEYEQYF.

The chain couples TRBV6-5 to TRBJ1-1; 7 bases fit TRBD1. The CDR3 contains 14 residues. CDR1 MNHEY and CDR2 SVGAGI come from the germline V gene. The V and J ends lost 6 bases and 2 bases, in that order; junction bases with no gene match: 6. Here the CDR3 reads CASRRDRANTEAFF. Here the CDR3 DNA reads TGTGCCAGCAGACGAGACAGGGCAAACACTGAAGCTTTCTTT.

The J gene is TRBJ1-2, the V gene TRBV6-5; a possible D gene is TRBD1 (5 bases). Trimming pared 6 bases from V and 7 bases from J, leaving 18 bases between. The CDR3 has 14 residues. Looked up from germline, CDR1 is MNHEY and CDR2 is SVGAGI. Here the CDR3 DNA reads TGTGCCAGCAGCTCAGGGATAAGGTTCGGTGGCTACACCTTC. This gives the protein CASSSGIRFGGYTF.

The CDR3 loop is CASRSHGGQGNTIYF. For the CDR3, the DNA is TGTGCCAGCCGGTCCCATGGGGGCCAAGGAAACACCATATATTTT. The chain links TRBV11-2 to TRBJ1-3; possibly TRBD1 for D (6 bases). Trimming removed 8 bases at V and 4 bases at J, with 18 bases between. Germline loops: CDR1 SGHAT, CDR2 FQNNGV. The CDR3 sequence is 15 residues long.

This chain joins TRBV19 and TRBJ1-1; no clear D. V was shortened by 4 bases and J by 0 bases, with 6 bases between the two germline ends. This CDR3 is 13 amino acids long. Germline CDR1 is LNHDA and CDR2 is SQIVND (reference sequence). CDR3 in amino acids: CASSTTVNTEAFF. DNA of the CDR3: TGTGCCAGTAGTACCACTGTGAACACTGAAGCTTTCTTT.

CDR3 sequence: CASSPSWAAGVNTGELFF. CDR3 nucleotide sequence: TGTGCCAGCAGCCCCAGTTGGGCGGCGGGGGTCAACACCGGGGAGCTGTTTTTT. The rearrangement joins TRBV5-4 to TRBJ2-2, with 7 bases identical to TRBD2. V dropped 4 bases and J dropped 2; count of bases not matched to a gene: 14. CDR1 SGHNT and CDR2 YYREEE come from the germline V gene (reference sequence). The CDR3 runs to 18 residues.

The CDR3 here is CASMLRGSGGPSEQFF. The DNA for the CDR3 is TGTGCCAGTATGTTAAGGGGTAGCGGGGGGCCCAGTGAGCAGTTCTTC. The J gene is TRBJ2-1, the V gene TRBV19, with 10 bases fitting TRBD2. Losses at the gene ends were 7 bases for V and 9 bases for J; bases not matched to a gene: 15. The CDR3 spans 16 residues. Looked up from germline, CDR1 is LNHDA and CDR2 is SQIVND (reference sequence).

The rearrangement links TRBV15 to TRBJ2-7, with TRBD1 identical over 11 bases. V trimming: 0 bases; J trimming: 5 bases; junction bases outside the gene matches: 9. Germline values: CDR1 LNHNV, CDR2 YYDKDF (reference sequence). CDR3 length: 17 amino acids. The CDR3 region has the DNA TGTGCCACCAGCAGAGATCCCGGACAGGGGGCGATGGACGAGCAGTACTTC. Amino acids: CATSRDPGQGAMDEQYF.

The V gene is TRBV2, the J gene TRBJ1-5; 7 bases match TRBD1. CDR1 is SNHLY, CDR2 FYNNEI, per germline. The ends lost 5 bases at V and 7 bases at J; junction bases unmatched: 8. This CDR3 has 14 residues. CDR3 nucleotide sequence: TGTGCCAGCAGTCGAGACAGGGTCGGACAGCCCCAGCATTTT. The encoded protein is CASSRDRVGQPQHF.

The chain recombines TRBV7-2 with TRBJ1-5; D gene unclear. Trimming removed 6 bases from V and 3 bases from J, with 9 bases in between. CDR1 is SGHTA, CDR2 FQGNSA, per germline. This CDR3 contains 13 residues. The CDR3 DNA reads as TGTGCCAGCAGTCGCGATACCAATCAGCCCCAGCATTTT. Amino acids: CASSRDTNQPQHF. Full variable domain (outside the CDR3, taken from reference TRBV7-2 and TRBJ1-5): GAGVSQSPSNKVTEKGKDVELRCDPISGHTALYWYRQSLGQGLEFLIYFQGNSAPDKSGLPSDRFSAERTGGSVSTLTIQRTQQEDSAVYLCASSRDTNQPQHFGDGTRLSIL.

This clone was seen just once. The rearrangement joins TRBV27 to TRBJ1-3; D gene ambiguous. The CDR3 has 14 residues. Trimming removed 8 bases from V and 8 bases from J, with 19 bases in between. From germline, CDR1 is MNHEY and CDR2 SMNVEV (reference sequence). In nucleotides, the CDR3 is TGTGCCAGCGGCCCCCAACCAGGAGGGTACACCATATATTTT. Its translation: CASGPQPGGYTIYF.

CDR3 sequence: CASTDRARTPEAFF. CDR3 sequence (DNA): TGTGCCAGCACCGACAGGGCAAGAACCCCTGAAGCTTTCTTT. This sequence joins TRBV6-5 and TRBJ1-1, with TRBD1 matching over 7 bases. V dropped 7 bases and J dropped 6; count of bases not matched to a gene: 11. CDR3 length: 14 amino acids. Germline loops: CDR1 MNHEY, CDR2 SVGAGI.

For the CDR3, the DNA is TGTGCCAGCAGTTTAGACAGGGTCACTGAAGCTTTCTTT. It codes for CASSLDRVTEAFF. The chain employs TRBV28 and TRBJ1-1; TRBD1 agrees at 7 bases. The germline gives CDR1 MDHEN, CDR2 SYDVKM. Trimming removed 2 bases from V and 4 bases from J; junction bases left unmatched: 1. The CDR3 is 13 residues long.